The sequence of this TCR beta chain was determined in a study of cytomegalovirus exposure and HLA in healthy donors. For the study at large: In a previous analysis, more than 90 million unique TCR beta sequences were found from about 179 million T cells.

Germline loops: CDR1 PRHDT, CDR2 FYEKMQ (reference sequence). The ends were cut back, 3 bases at V and 2 bases at J, with 11 bases in the middle. This CDR3 has 14 amino acids. Researchers ran the PCR with 60 Vbeta and 13 Jbeta primers. TCRdb's table, derived via immunoSEQ multiplex PCR, lists solely in-frame clones and lacks some. The sample contains about 110,000 clones, about four fifths of which appear only once. Participants comprised healthy donors of bone marrow. The source material was PBMCs. This receptor was taken from a man in his fifties in good health and CMV-seronegative. This chain uses TRBV13 with TRBJ2-7; weak D call: TRBD2 (6 bases). As DNA, the CDR3 is TGTGCCAGCAGCTTGGGCGGGATCCCCTACGAGCAGTACGTC. It encodes CASSLGGIPYEQYV.